The clone carrying this TCR beta chain was detected many times. No antigen is known for it. TCR beta CDR3 regions were amplified from RNA transcripts. HTBI primers served in a first-round RT-PCR, which a second-round multiplex PCR followed. MiXCR, run by TCRdb on the multiplex PCR reads, gives a single entry per CDR3 protein. This table holds approximately 500,000 distinct CDR3 sequences, roughly 14% found once. This specimen comes from a study of Graves' ophthalmopathy and Graves' hyperthyroidism. The ends lost 1 base at V and 2 bases at J; junction bases unmatched: 4. The germline CDR1 and CDR2 sequences are KGHDR and SFDVKD. This CDR3 contains 16 residues. Serum thyroxine and TRAb, along with clinical symptoms, thyroid ultrasound and orbital computed tomography, were what diagnosis relied on. Study-level results: The model's prediction of ophthalmopathy progression had 70.59% sensitivity and 72% to 75% specificity. Most thyroid clonotypes expanded beyond 0.001 frequency were also found in blood.

The TCR comes from a woman aged 25-40 years with Graves' ophthalmopathy. The sequencing sample was made of blood. This chain connects TRBV24-1 to TRBJ2-5, with 9 bases that match TRBD1. CDR3 sequence reads: CATSDFRGQGQETQYF. DNA for the CDR3: TGTGCCACCAGTGATTTTAGGGGACAGGGACAAGAGACCCAGTACTTC.